Below, 32 T cell receptor beta chains from the same sample are listed, as sequenced in a study of identical twins. TCRdb reprocessed the 5' RACE reads with MiXCR, giving one entry per CDR3 protein. The sample has approximately 1.8 million distinct CDR3 sequences, about 32% seen once. Sequencing was carried out using cord blood. Receptor source: a newborn girl in good health.

V is TRBV4-1 and J is TRBJ2-3, with TRBD2 identical over 14 bases. The CDR3 is 20 residues long. The V gene end was trimmed by 3 bases and the J gene end by 0 bases; junction bases not matched to a gene: 11. Germline loops: CDR1 MGHRA, CDR2 YSYEKL. CDR3 residues: CASSHPGTSGGTGSTDTQYF. The CDR3 region has the DNA TGCGCCAGCAGCCACCCCGGGACTAGCGGGGGAACCGGTAGCACAGATACGCAGTATTTT.

As for this clonotype: The limits of the CDR3 on the DNA are not certain, so only TCRdb's listed CDR3 is given. This sequence joins TRBV11-2 and TRBJ1-5; the DNA was not used to check the table's D call, TRBD1. Germline V gives CDR1 SGHAT, CDR2 FQNNGV. The CDR3 totals 22 residues, both ends included. The CDR3 protein is CASSLMGHLFYEQYFGAGTQHF.

This chain links TRBV20-1 with TRBJ2-1, with no clear D. Germline CDR1 reads DFQATT; CDR2 reads SNEGSKA (reference sequence). Trimming stripped 0 bases from V and 10 bases from J, with 13 bases between. This CDR3 spans 13 amino acids. As DNA, the CDR3 is TGCAGTGCTAGAGAGACCGACTCCTACGAGCAGTTCTTC. Amino acids: CSARETDSYEQFF.

V is TRBV20-1 and J is TRBJ2-3; a weak D match, TRBD2 (6 bases). This CDR3 has 14 amino acids. Germline V gene data show CDR1 as DFQATT and CDR2 as SNEGSKA (reference sequence). The V gene lost 7 bases and the J gene lost 2 bases, with 16 bases spanning the gap. CDR3 nucleotide sequence: TGCAGTGGGGGTTCAGCGGGCCACACAGATACGCAGTATTTT. It specifies CSGGSAGHTDTQYF.

The chain joins TRBV19 to TRBJ1-5, with 10 nucleotides matching TRBD1. Germline V CDR1 and CDR2: LNHDA, SQIVND (reference sequence). This CDR3 has 16 amino acids. V was clipped by 5 bases and J by 3 bases; unmatched bases: 7. For the CDR3, the DNA is TGTGCCAGTAGTCATCAGGGACAGGGGAACAATCAGCCCCAGCATTTT. It translates to CASSHQGQGNNQPQHF.

This chain joins TRBV4-2 and TRBJ2-3; 14 bases are a match to TRBD2. The CDR3 spans 15 residues. J lost 6 bases, V lost 4 bases, and 3 bases had no gene match. Germline V gene data show CDR1 as LGHNA and CDR2 as YNFKEQ. CDR3 sequence: CASSPWTSGGDTQYF. The CDR3 DNA follows: TGTGCCAGCAGCCCTTGGACTAGCGGGGGGGATACGCAGTATTTT.

This clonotype was observed a few times. The chain couples TRBV7-2 to TRBJ2-3, with 13 bases aligning to TRBD2. CDR3 size: 15 residues. Germline V gives CDR1 SGHTA, CDR2 FQGNSA. After removal of 8 bases from V and 7 bases from J, the junction contained 9 bases not matched to a gene. CDR3 coding DNA: TGTGCCAGCTGCCAGACTAGCGGGGGGATGAATACGCAGTATTTT. Protein sequence: CASCQTSGGMNTQYF.

This clonotype was recorded a few times. The chain recombines TRBV6-1 with TRBJ1-2; weak D call: TRBD1 (6 bases). This CDR3 contains 14 residues. V was shortened by 6 bases and J by 8 bases, with 19 bases between the two germline ends. CDR1 MNHNS and CDR2 SASEGT come from the germline V gene. The CDR3 sequence is CASRLKQGLRGYTF. The CDR3 DNA sequence: TGTGCCAGCAGACTAAAACAGGGTTTGAGGGGCTACACCTTC.

This clonotype was seen a handful of times. The chain carries TRBV6-1 and TRBJ1-5; the match to TRBD1 covers 8 bases. V lost 3 bases and J lost 7; bases outside the gene matches: 8. The CDR3 has 15 amino acids. Germline lookup yields CDR1 MNHNS and CDR2 SASEGT. CDR3 amino acids: CASSDRTGLGQPQHF. The CDR3 DNA sequence: TGTGCCAGCAGTGATAGGACAGGGTTAGGACAGCCCCAGCATTTT.

This clonotype was picked up a small number of times. This chain joins TRBV7-9 and TRBJ2-3; TRBD1 is a possible D gene (6 bases). The CDR3 length is 13 residues. CDR1 is SEHNR and CDR2 is FQNEAQ in the germline V gene (reference sequence). The ends were cut back, 10 bases at V and 2 bases at J, with 13 bases in the middle. The CDR3 protein is CATNRADTDTQYF. For the CDR3, the DNA is TGTGCCACCAACAGGGCCGACACAGATACGCAGTATTTT.

Points on this clonotype: This sequence may be a read error, since a much larger clone differs from it by one base. The chain carries TRBV14 and TRBJ2-3; D unclear. The germline gives CDR1 SGHDN, CDR2 FVKESK. The CDR3 is made up of 15 amino acids. In nucleotides, the CDR3 is TGTGTCAGCAGCCCTGGAGTCGGGTTGGGAGATACGCAGTATTTT. Protein product: CVSSPGVGLGDTQYF.

The chain carries TRBV7-2 and TRBJ2-7, with D maybe TRBD2 (6 bases). Germline CDR1 and CDR2: SGHTA and FQGNSA. V lost 1 base to trimming and J lost 1 base, with 14 bases between them. The CDR3 totals 16 residues. As DNA, the CDR3 is TGTGCCAGCAGCTTAGTGGGCGGTGGGGGGTCCTACGAGCAGTACTTC. Its protein product is CASSLVGGGGSYEQYF.

This clonotype has a handful of counts. The chain links TRBV6-5 to TRBJ1-2; the match to TRBD1 covers 12 bases. V lost 4 bases and J lost 4; bases outside the gene matches: 4. Germline values: CDR1 MNHEY, CDR2 SVGAGI. The CDR3 totals 15 residues. CDR3 DNA: TGTGCCAGCAGTTCGGGGACAGGGGGCCGCTATGGCTACACCTTC. This translates into CASSSGTGGRYGYTF.

The chain carries TRBV28 and TRBJ2-3, with D perhaps TRBD2 (6 bases). This CDR3 spans 18 amino acids. Germline-derived CDR1 and CDR2 are MDHEN and SYDVKM. The ends were cut back, 3 bases at V and 3 bases at J, with 22 bases in the middle. The CDR3 DNA is TGTGCCAGCAGTTTTGAGGCGGGTTCCGGGCGGGGAACAGATACGCAGTATTTT. It yields the protein CASSFEAGSGRGTDTQYF.

This clonotype was counted many times. The chain couples TRBV10-3 to TRBJ2-7; possibly TRBD1 for D (5 bases). This CDR3 is built from 14 residues. Trimming took 2 bases from V and 0 from J, leaving 8 bases between them. Germline V gives CDR1 ENHRY, CDR2 SYGVKD. CDR3 nucleotide sequence: TGTGCCATCAGTGAGCCGACAGTCTCCTACGAGCAGTACTTC. This encodes CAISEPTVSYEQYF.

The chain carries TRBV21-1 and TRBJ2-3; TRBD1 is the table's D call, not checked against the DNA. TRBV21-1 corresponds to a pseudogene. This CDR3 has 16 amino acids. The CDR3: CASSKEAGLSSDTQYF. CDR3 nucleotides: TGTGCCAGCAGCAAAGAGGCGGGGCTGAGTTCAGATACGCAGTATTTT.

This clonotype was seen repeatedly, ten times or more. This chain links TRBV10-3 with TRBJ2-4, with D hard to call. The V end lost 2 bases, the J end lost 2 bases, and 4 bases lay between the germline ends. The CDR3 spans 13 residues. CDR1 is ENHRY and CDR2 is SYGVKD in the germline V gene. For the CDR3, the DNA is TGTGCCATCAGTGAGGGGACCAAAAACATTCAGTACTTC. It specifies CAISEGTKNIQYF.

The chain recombines TRBV11-3 with TRBJ2-2; the match to TRBD1 covers 7 bases. The CDR3 consists of 14 residues. The germline gives CDR1 SGHNT, CDR2 YENEEA. The V and J ends lost 8 bases and 4 bases, in that order; junction bases with no gene match: 7. The CDR3 nucleotides read TGTGCCAGCCGAGAGGGGGCGAGCACCGGGGAGCTGTTTTTT. It specifies CASREGASTGELFF.

This clonotype has only a few counts. The chain uses TRBV4-2 and TRBJ2-3; D gene unclear. Germline loops: CDR1 LGHNA, CDR2 YNFKEQ. Trimming left V 1 base short and J 4 bases short, with 9 bases between. This CDR3 comprises 14 residues. The CDR3 is CASSQGLWADTQYF. As DNA, the CDR3 is TGTGCCAGCAGCCAAGGGTTGTGGGCAGATACGCAGTATTTT.

The chain joins TRBV4-1 to TRBJ2-1, with D maybe TRBD2 (6 bases). Germline V CDR1 and CDR2: MGHRA, YSYEKL. The CDR3 runs 15 residues. V dropped 4 bases and J dropped 3 bases, with 13 bases sitting between them. The CDR3 region is CASSPGVFNYNEQFF. CDR3 nucleotide sequence: TGCGCCAGCAGCCCGGGGGTCTTTAACTACAATGAGCAGTTCTTC.

The CDR3 DNA sequence: TGTGCCAGCAGTTATGGGGTCCGACAAGGGGGAGTACCGCAGTTCTTC. It codes for CASSYGVRQGGVPQFF. This chain uses TRBV6-6 with TRBJ2-1; tentative D call: TRBD1 (6 bases). Trimming took 3 bases from V and 12 from J, leaving 24 bases between them. The CDR3 is 16 residues long. The germline V gene has CDR1 MNHNY and CDR2 SVGAGI (reference sequence).

Of note for this clonotype: A much bigger clone sits one base away, suggesting this may be a read error. The chain recombines TRBV3-1 with TRBJ2-1; D is undetermined. The CDR3 is made up of 16 amino acids. The ends were cut back, 0 bases at V and 6 bases at J, with 15 bases in the middle. CDR1 LGHDT and CDR2 YNNKEL come from the germline V gene (reference sequence). CDR3 sequence reads: CASSQEVRVLGNEQFF. CDR3 sequence (DNA): TGTGCCAGCAGCCAAGAAGTCAGAGTCCTTGGCAATGAGCAGTTCTTC.

This clonotype was detected a few times. The rearrangement joins TRBV12-3 or TRBV12-4 to TRBJ2-3; 9 bases align to TRBD2. V was clipped by 5 bases and J by 4 bases; unmatched bases: 10. The CDR3 sequence is 16 residues long. This chain's CDR3 is CASSTTSGRGPDTQYF. CDR3 DNA: TGTGCCAGCAGTACGACTAGCGGAAGGGGTCCAGATACGCAGTATTTT.

The rearrangement uses TRBV25-1 and TRBJ2-7; D may be TRBD1 (5 bases). Germline CDR1 MGHDK, CDR2 SYGVNS. Trimming took 5 bases from V and 2 from J, leaving 10 bases between them. CDR3 size: 13 residues. CDR3 sequence: CASSTGFPYEQYF. CDR3 coding DNA: TGTGCCAGCAGTACAGGATTTCCCTACGAGCAGTACTTC.

In its sample, this clonotype was seen a few times. The rearrangement uses TRBV28 and TRBJ2-3; TRBD2 matches at 9 bases. V shed 10 bases and J 6 bases; nucleotides not matched to a gene: 11. Germline V gene lookup returns CDR1 MDHEN and CDR2 SYDVKM. The CDR3 is 14 amino acids. CDR3 nucleotides: TGTGCCACGGTAGCGGGAGTTAAGGTTGATACGCAGTATTTT. Encoded protein: CATVAGVKVDTQYF.

The chain employs TRBV7-9 and TRBJ2-1; TRBD2 matches at 11 bases. The CDR3 covers 16 residues. CDR1 and CDR2 from the germline V gene are SEHNR and FQNEAQ (reference sequence). The V segment lost 3 bases and the J segment 8 bases; nucleotides outside the gene matches: 9. The DNA of the CDR3 is TGTGCCAGCAGCTTTTCCCGCCTAGCGGGAGGCTATGAGCAGTTCTTC. This gives the protein CASSFSRLAGGYEQFF.

The chain recombines TRBV10-3 with TRBJ1-6, with TRBD1 identical over 7 bases. The length of the CDR3 is 17 residues. Germline V gives CDR1 ENHRY, CDR2 SYGVKD. V lost 3 bases to trimming and J lost 0 bases; unmatched junction nucleotides: 5. The CDR3 DNA follows: TGTGCCATCAGTGACCCGACAGGGAACTCCTATAATTCACCCCTCCACTTT. This sequence encodes CAISDPTGNSYNSPLHF.

The chain uses TRBV4-1 and TRBJ2-1; 13 bases line up with TRBD2. J gave up 6 bases and V 4 bases, and 3 bases lay outside the gene matches. The CDR3 totals 15 residues. Germline CDR1 is MGHRA and CDR2 is YSYEKL. The CDR3 sequence: CASSPGTSGINEQFF. CDR3 sequence (DNA): TGCGCCAGCAGCCCCGGGACTAGCGGGATCAATGAGCAGTTCTTC.

The chain uses TRBV6-5 and TRBJ2-1, with D unclear. Germline CDR1 and CDR2: MNHEY and SVGAGI. The CDR3 sequence is 14 residues long. Trimming took off 5 bases at V and 8 bases at J, with 16 bases between the two ends. The CDR3 loop reads CASSEGHICDEQFF. CDR3 nucleotides: TGTGCCAGCAGTGAAGGTCACATCTGCGATGAGCAGTTCTTC.

The rearrangement uses TRBV2 and TRBJ2-1, with D perhaps matching TRBD1 or TRBD2 (5 bases each). In germline, CDR1 is SNHLY, CDR2 FYNNEI. The CDR3 contains 12 residues. Trimming left V 10 bases short and J 3 bases short, with 10 bases between. The DNA of the CDR3 is TGTGCCATCCGGGACGACTACAATGAGCAGTTCTTC. It specifies CAIRDDYNEQFF.

The rearrangement joins TRBV3-1 to TRBJ2-5; D gene unclear. V lost 4 bases, J lost 9 bases, and 15 bases lay in between. Per germline, CDR1 LGHDT and CDR2 YNNKEL (reference sequence). CDR3 length equals 13 residues. CDR3 sequence: CASSLSGLGSQYF. The CDR3 DNA is TGTGCCAGCAGCCTCTCAGGCCTAGGCTCCCAGTACTTC.

This clonotype was detected ten times or more. The chain joins TRBV29-1 to TRBJ2-1; D perhaps matches TRBD1 (6 bases). Trimming stripped 3 bases from V and 4 bases from J, with 7 bases between. Germline V gene lookup returns CDR1 SQVTM and CDR2 ANQGSEA. The CDR3 is 12 amino acids. The CDR3 here is CSVDGQYNEQFF. CDR3 nucleotide sequence: TGCAGCGTTGACGGACAGTACAATGAGCAGTTCTTC.